Listed below are T cell receptor beta chains from one sample, sequenced in a study of shared clonotypes between healthy human individuals. Repertoires were generated with immunoSEQ multiplex PCR, while TCRdb's copy carries only in-frame clones and drops some. The table includes approximately 1,000,000 clones, 75% to 85% detected once. Sequenced input: memory CD4+ T cells from PBMCs. Every receptor here comes from a man younger than 35 in good health. Some clones in this sample may be carry-over from other donors' samples. The CDR3 runs from the conserved cysteine through the conserved F or W. The order of the fields is J gene, clone size, D gene, V gene, CDR3 DNA, CDR3 protein. A D gene is named only where the DNA matches it firmly. Size is stated for part of the rows, as once, few or many counts, or as a class when the clone is expanded.

>TRBJ1-3|-|TRBD1|TRBV7-2
TGTGCCAGCAGCCGGGACAGGGGGCAAGACACCATATATTTT
CASSRDRGQDTIYF
>TRBJ2-3|-|TRBD1|TRBV4-1
TGCGCCAGCAGCCCCGAAGGGGGCGGAACAGATACGCAGTATTTT
CASSPEGGGTDTQYF
>TRBJ1-4|many|-|TRBV7-9
TGTGCCAGCAGCTCGCAGACAGGAGGCGAAAAACTGTTTTTT
CASSSQTGGEKLFF
>TRBJ2-5|-|-|TRBV15
TGTGCCACCAGCAGGGGGGCCGGGACCCCCTTCCTGGAGACCCAGTACTTC
CATSRGAGTPFLETQYF
>TRBJ1-2|-|-|TRBV5-1
TGCGCCAGCAGCTTGGATACGACAACAGCTAACTATGGCTACACCTTC
CASSLDTTTANYGYTF
>TRBJ2-7|-|TRBD1|TRBV5-1
TGCGCCAGCAGCGAACCCGGGACAGGGATATCCTACGAGCAGTACTTC
CASSEPGTGISYEQYF
>TRBJ2-1|-|-|TRBV7-9
TGTGCCAGCAGCTTACTCGGCGGGGTGGGGAATGAGCAGTTCTTC
CASSLLGGVGNEQFF
>TRBJ2-3|-|TRBD2|TRBV29-1
TGCAGCACGGCCGGGGCTAGCGGCCAGACAGATACGCAGTATTTT
CSTAGASGQTDTQYF
>TRBJ1-4|-|-|TRBV7-9
TGTGCCAGCAGCTTGGTTGAAAAACTGTTTTTT
CASSLVEKLFF
>TRBJ2-3|-|TRBD1|TRBV7-3
TGTGCCAGCAGCTTAGGGCGGGACAGGGGAACAGATACGCAGTATTTT
CASSLGRDRGTDTQYF
>TRBJ1-3|-|-|TRBV7-8
TGTGCCAGCAGCCCCGTCAAAGGAAACACCATATATTTT
CASSPVKGNTIYF
>TRBJ2-1|-|TRBD2|TRBV9
TGTGCCAGCAGCGCCTTAGCGGGATACAATGAGCAGTTCTTC
CASSALAGYNEQFF
>TRBJ2-7|-|-|TRBV5-5
TGTGCCAGCAGCCGGGGACACCCCTACGAGCAGTACTTC
CASSRGHPYEQYF
>TRBJ2-5|once|TRBD1|TRBV27
TGTGCCAGCAGTTTATGGGGCCTCGGGACAGGGGGCGAAGAGACCCAGTACTTC
CASSLWGLGTGGEETQYF
>TRBJ2-1|-|TRBD1|TRBV28
TGTGCCAGCAGTTTATTTGGTAACAGGGGGAAAGGCGGTGGGAACAATGAGCAGTTCTTC
CASSLFGNRGKGGGNNEQFF
>TRBJ1-1|few|-|TRBV6-5
TGTGCCAGCAGTTATTCTCGGGGGAACACTGAAGCTTTCTTT
CASSYSRGNTEAFF
>TRBJ2-5|-|-|TRBV29-1
TGCAGCGTTGAGGCGAACCAAGAGACCCAGTACTTC
CSVEANQETQYF
>TRBJ2-1|once|TRBD1|TRBV6-6
TGTGCCAGCAGAAGACAGGGCAGCGGACAAATTAATGAGCAGTTCTTC
CASRRQGSGQINEQFF
>TRBJ1-2|-|-|TRBV6-5
TGTGCCAGCAGCACAACGGACCGCTATGGCTACACCTTC
CASSTTDRYGYTF
>TRBJ2-2|few|TRBD2|TRBV19
TGTGCCAGTATCTCCCACCGGACTAGCGTTTCAACCGGGGAGCTGTTTTTT
CASISHRTSVSTGELFF
>TRBJ2-2|-|-|TRBV5-1
TGCGCCAGCAGCCCGGAAGACACCGGGGAGCTGTTTTTT
CASSPEDTGELFF
>TRBJ1-1|few|-|TRBV10-3
TGTGCCATCAGCCCACAGGCTGTGTCCACTGAAGCTTTCTTT
CAISPQAVSTEAFF
>TRBJ2-5|-|-|TRBV6-1
TGTGCCAGCATTAATTGGCAGGCACCGCCCCAGTACTTC
CASINWQAPPQYF
>TRBJ2-3|once|-|TRBV11-1
TGTGCCAGCAGCTTAGCGGAAGCAGATACGCAGTATTTT
CASSLAEADTQYF
>TRBJ2-1|-|TRBD2|TRBV30
TGTGCCGGAGGTGGAACTAGCGCACCTCTGGTGGGCGAGCAGTTCTTC
CAGGGTSAPLVGEQFF
>TRBJ1-5|-|-|TRBV27
TGTGCCAGCAGAAGGGGGGGGGCAGAACAGCCCCAGCATTTT
CASRRGGAEQPQHF